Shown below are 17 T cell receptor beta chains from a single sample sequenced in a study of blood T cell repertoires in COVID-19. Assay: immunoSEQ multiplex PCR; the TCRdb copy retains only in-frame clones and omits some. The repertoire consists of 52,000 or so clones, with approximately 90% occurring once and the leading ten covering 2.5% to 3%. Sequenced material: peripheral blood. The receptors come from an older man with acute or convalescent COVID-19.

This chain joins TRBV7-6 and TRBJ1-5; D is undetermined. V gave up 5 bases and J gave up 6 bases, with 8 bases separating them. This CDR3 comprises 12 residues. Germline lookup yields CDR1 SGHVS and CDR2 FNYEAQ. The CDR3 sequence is CASSKGAQPQHF. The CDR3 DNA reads TGTGCCAGCAGCAAAGGAGCTCAGCCCCAGCATTTT. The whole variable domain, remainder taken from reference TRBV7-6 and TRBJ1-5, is GAGVSQSPRYKVTKRGQDVALRCDPISGHVSLYWYRQALGQGPEFLTYFNYEAQQDKSGLPNDRFSAERPEGSISTLTIQRTEQRDSAMYRCASSKGAQPQHFGDGTRLSIL.

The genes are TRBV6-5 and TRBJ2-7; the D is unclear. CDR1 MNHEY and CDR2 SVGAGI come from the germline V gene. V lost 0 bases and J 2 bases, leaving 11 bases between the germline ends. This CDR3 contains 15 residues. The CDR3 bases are TGTGCCAGCAGTTACTCGGCCCAGTACGCCTACGAGCAGTACTTC. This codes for CASSYSAQYAYEQYF.

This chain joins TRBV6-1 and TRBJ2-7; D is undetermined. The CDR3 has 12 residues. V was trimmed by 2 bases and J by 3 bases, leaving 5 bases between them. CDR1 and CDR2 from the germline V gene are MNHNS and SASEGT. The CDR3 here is CASSEINYEQYF. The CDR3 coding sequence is TGTGCCAGCAGTGAAATCAACTACGAGCAGTACTTC.

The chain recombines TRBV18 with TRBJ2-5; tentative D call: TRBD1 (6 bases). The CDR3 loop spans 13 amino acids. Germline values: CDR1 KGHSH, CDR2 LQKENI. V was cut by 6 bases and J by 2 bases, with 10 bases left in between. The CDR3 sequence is CASSSQGQETQYF. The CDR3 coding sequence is TGTGCCAGCTCCTCCCAGGGGCAAGAGACCCAGTACTTC.

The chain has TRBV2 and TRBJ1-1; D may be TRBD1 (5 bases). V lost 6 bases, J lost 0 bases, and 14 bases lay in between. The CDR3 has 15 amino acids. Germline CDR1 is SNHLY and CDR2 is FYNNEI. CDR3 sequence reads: CASSQSTAMNTEAFF. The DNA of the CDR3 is TGTGCCAGCAGCCAATCGACAGCTATGAACACTGAAGCTTTCTTT. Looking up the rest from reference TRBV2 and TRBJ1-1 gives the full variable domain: EPEVTQTPSHQVTQMGQEVILRCVPISNHLYFYWYRQILGQKVEFLVSFYNNEISEKSEIFDDQFSVERPDGSNFTLKIRSTKLEDSAMYFCASSQSTAMNTEAFFGQGTRLTVV.

CDR3 residues: CASSLWLPGDTGELFF. Written as DNA, the CDR3 is TGTGCCAGCAGTTTATGGCTCCCGGGGGACACCGGGGAGCTGTTTTTT. This rearrangement joins TRBV28 to TRBJ2-2; weak D call: TRBD2 (6 bases). Deletions cut 0 bases from V and 3 bases from J, with 11 bases between. Germline CDR1 reads MDHEN; CDR2 reads SYDVKM. The CDR3 is made up of 16 amino acids.

CDR3 amino acids: CASSQDSGVRNQPQHF. The CDR3 bases are TGCGCCAGCAGCCAAGATTCCGGGGTAAGAAATCAGCCCCAGCATTTT. The J gene is TRBJ1-5, the V gene TRBV4-1; D remains unclear. Germline loops: CDR1 MGHRA, CDR2 YSYEKL. This CDR3 contains 16 residues. V gave up 0 bases and J gave up 4 bases, with 13 bases separating them.

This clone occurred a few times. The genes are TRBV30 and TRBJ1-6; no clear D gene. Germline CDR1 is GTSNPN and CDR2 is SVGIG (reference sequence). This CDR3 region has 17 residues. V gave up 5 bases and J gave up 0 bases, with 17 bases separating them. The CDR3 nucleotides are TGTGCCTGGGGTCTCAAGTCAGCGAGCTCCTATAATTCACCCCTCCACTTT. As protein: CAWGLKSASSYNSPLHF. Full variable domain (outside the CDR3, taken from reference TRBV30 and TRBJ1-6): SQTIHQWPATLVQPVGSPLSLECTVEGTSNPNLYWYRQAAGRGLQLLFYSVGIGQISSEVPQNLSASRPQDRQFILSSKKLLLSDSGFYLCAWGLKSASSYNSPLHFGNGTRLTVT.

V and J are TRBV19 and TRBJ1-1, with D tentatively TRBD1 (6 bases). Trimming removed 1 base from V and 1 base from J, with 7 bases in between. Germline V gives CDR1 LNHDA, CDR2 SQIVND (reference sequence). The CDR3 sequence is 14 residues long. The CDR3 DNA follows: TGTGCCAGTAGTATAGGGACAGAGAACACTGAAGCTTTCTTT. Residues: CASSIGTENTEAFF. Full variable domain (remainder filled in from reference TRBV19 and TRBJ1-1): DGGITQSPKYLFRKEGQNVTLSCEQNLNHDAMYWYRQDPGQGLRLIYYSQIVNDFQKGDIAEGYSVSREKKESFPLTVTSAQKNPTAFYLCASSIGTENTEAFFGQGTRLTVV.

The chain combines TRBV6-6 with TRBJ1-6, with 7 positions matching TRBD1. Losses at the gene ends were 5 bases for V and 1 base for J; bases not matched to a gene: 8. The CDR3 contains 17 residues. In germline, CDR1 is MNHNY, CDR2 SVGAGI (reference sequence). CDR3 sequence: CASSPRQGFSYNSPLHF. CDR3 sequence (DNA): TGTGCCAGCAGTCCAAGACAGGGTTTTTCCTATAATTCACCCCTCCACTTT.

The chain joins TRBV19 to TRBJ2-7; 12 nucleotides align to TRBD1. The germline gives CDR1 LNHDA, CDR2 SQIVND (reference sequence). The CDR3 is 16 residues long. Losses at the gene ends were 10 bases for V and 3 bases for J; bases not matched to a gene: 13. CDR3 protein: CATSHAGTGGFYEQYF. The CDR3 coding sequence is TGTGCCACTTCTCATGCTGGGACAGGGGGCTTCTACGAGCAGTACTTC. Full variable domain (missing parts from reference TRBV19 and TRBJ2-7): DGGITQSPKYLFRKEGQNVTLSCEQNLNHDAMYWYRQDPGQGLRLIYYSQIVNDFQKGDIAEGYSVSREKKESFPLTVTSAQKNPTAFYLCATSHAGTGGFYEQYFGPGTRLTVT.

The CDR3 DNA reads as TGTGCCAGCAGTTTAGTAGGGGGTGGCTACACCTTC. Its protein is CASSLVGGGYTF. The chain links TRBV12-3 or TRBV12-4 to TRBJ1-2; maybe TRBD1 (6 bases). Trimming removed 1 base at V and 7 bases at J, with 7 bases between. This CDR3 contains 12 residues.

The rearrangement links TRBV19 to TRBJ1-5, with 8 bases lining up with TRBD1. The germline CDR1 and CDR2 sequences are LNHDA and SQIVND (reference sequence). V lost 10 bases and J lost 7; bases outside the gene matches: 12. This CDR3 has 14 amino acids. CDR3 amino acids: CATQSGQGYQPQHF. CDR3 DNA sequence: TGTGCCACCCAGTCAGGACAGGGCTACCAGCCCCAGCATTTT.

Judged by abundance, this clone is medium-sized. The CDR3 spells CASSPAPQGASYSNQPQHF. CDR3 bases: TGTGCCAGCAGCCCCGCCCCCCAGGGCGCTTCTTATAGCAATCAGCCCCAGCATTTT. The rearrangement uses TRBV3-1 (or the pseudogene TRBV3-2) and TRBJ1-5, with D possibly matching TRBD1 (5 bases). Germline CDR1 is LGHDT and CDR2 is YNNKEL (reference sequence). V was cut by 4 bases and J by 0 bases, with 22 bases left in between. The CDR3 extends over 19 amino acids.

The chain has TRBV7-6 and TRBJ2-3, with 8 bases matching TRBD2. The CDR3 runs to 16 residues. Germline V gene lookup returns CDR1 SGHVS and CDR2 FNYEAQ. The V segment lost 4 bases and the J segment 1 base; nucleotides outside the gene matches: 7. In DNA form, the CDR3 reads TGTGCCAGCAGCTCCGAAGGGGGACTAGGCACAGATACGCAGTATTTT. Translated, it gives CASSSEGGLGTDTQYF.

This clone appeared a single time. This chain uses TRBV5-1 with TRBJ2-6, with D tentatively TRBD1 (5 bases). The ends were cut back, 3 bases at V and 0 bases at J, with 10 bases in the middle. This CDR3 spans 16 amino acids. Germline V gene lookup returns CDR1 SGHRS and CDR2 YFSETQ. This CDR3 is CASSSGRASGANVLTF. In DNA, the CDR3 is TGCGCCAGCAGCTCGGGCAGGGCCTCTGGGGCCAACGTCCTGACTTTC.

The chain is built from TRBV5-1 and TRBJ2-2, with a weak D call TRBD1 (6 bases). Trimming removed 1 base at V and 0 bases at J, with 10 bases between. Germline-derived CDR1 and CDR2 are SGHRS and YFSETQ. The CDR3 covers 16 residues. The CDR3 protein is CASSLTAGANTGELFF. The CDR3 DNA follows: TGCGCCAGCAGCTTGACGGCAGGGGCGAACACCGGGGAGCTGTTTTTT. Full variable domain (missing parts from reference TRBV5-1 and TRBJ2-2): KAGVTQTPRYLIKTRGQQVTLSCSPISGHRSVSWYQQTPGQGLQFLFEYFSETQRNKGNFPGRFSGRQFSNSRSEMNVSTLELGDSALYLCASSLTAGANTGELFFGEGSRLTVL.